Listed below are T cell receptor beta chains from one sample, sequenced in a study of blood T cell repertoires in COVID-19. Profiled with immunoSEQ multiplex PCR; TCRdb holds only in-frame clones, not every one. Seen here are roughly 50,000 clones, about nine tenths observed once, and the top ten hold under 9%. The sequencing sample was made of peripheral blood. The receptors here all came from a woman aged 40 to 50 with active COVID-19. Each CDR3 is given with its conserved first and last residue.

TRBV5-1	TRBJ2-1	15	CASSLDGQGFDEQFF
TRBV11-2	TRBJ1-5	13	CASSQEENQPQHF
TRBV19	TRBJ2-2	16	CASSIMGAHNTGELFF
TRBV6-5	TRBJ2-6	13	CASSPTRANVLTF
TRBV11-3	TRBJ1-2	18	CASSLASPGQAKTYGYTF
TRBV18	TRBJ2-6	17	CASSPAGERSGANVLTF
TRBV6-5	TRBJ2-2	15	CASVTGTGDTGELFF
TRBV4-3	TRBJ2-1	16	CASSQEVAGGYNEQFF
TRBV5-1	TRBJ2-5	14	CASTRDSGQETQYF
TRBV20-1	TRBJ1-1	14	CSASPDRGHGEAFF
TRBV11-3	TRBJ1-1	12	CASSPGNLEAFF
TRBV3-1/TRBV3-2	TRBJ1-2	14	CASSQEGQGHGYTF
TRBV18	TRBJ1-5	16	CASSPGQGRSNQPQHF
TRBV14	TRBJ1-6	16	CASSQSAGLRNSPLHF
TRBV5-5	TRBJ2-2	18	CASRLGLAGGISAGELFF
TRBV18	TRBJ1-2	12	CASSPEGGGYTF
TRBV6-5	TRBJ1-2	11	CATTGGYGYTF
TRBV18	TRBJ2-1	15	CASSPRGGSYNEQFF
TRBV12-3/TRBV12-4	TRBJ2-5	12	CASGDRGETQYF
TRBV7-3	TRBJ2-3	18	CASSLRGQGGVDTDTQYF
TRBV7-8	TRBJ2-1	17	CASSFASGGAPYNEQFF
TRBV5-1	TRBJ2-2	18	CASSFSPSSGGVDGELFF
TRBV12-3/TRBV12-4	TRBJ1-1	12	CASTGQGSEAFF
TRBV19	TRBJ1-2	14	CASSISRPNYGYTF
TRBV5-4	TRBJ1-1	15	CASKLRDGENTEAFF
TRBV5-1	TRBJ2-7	14	CASSGDSLAYEQYF
TRBV7-6	TRBJ2-7	13	CASSSTGGYEQYF
TRBV14	TRBJ1-2	15	CASSQEKGRGGGYTF
TRBV4-1	TRBJ1-2	15	CASSLRGRSTDGYTF
TRBV6-5	TRBJ2-7	12	CASSRRQSEQYF
TRBV10-2	TRBJ2-4	14	CASRPGTGGYIQYF
TRBV5-1	TRBJ2-1	15	CASSLKTGVRGDQFF
TRBV6-5	TRBJ1-3	15	CAINDRGYSGNTIYF
TRBV6-6	TRBJ2-5	17	CASSRTGLAGGGETQYF
TRBV19	TRBJ2-2	13	CASSIGDAGELFF
TRBV29-1	TRBJ2-1	15	CSVERPPGGTNEQFF
TRBV15	TRBJ2-1	15	CATSRVRLIQNEQFF
TRBV5-1	TRBJ2-5	17	CASSLAALAGQGETQYF
TRBV15	TRBJ2-3	13	CATGGGRADTQYF
TRBV10-2	TRBJ1-2	16	CASSAFDRGGRYGYTF
TRBV29-1	TRBJ2-3	15	CSFDGGPGGTDTQYF
TRBV10-1	TRBJ2-3	14	CASSLTRHRDTQYF
TRBV27	TRBJ2-1	14	CASSLQGAYNEQFF
TRBV3-1/TRBV3-2	TRBJ2-3	12	CASRANSDTQYF
TRBV19	TRBJ1-1	16	CASSSQGRTPGTEAFF
TRBV7-8	TRBJ1-2	16	CASSPPDSPFHYGYTF
TRBV18	TRBJ2-5	16	CASSPRQQGTQETQYF
TRBV7-8	TRBJ2-4	15	CASSPQWTSGNIQYF
TRBV28	TRBJ2-1	13	CASRTGLPNEQFF
TRBV5-5	TRBJ2-3	16	CASSTRPGQGTDTQYF
TRBV25-1	TRBJ1-4	11	CASSQYEKLFF
TRBV11-2	TRBJ1-2	14	CASSLERQGHGYTF
TRBV21-1	TRBJ1-2	15	CASSKKVQGYGGYTF
TRBV18	TRBJ1-2	15	CASSPYGGGYYGYTF
TRBV5-1	TRBJ2-1	15	CASSEGLAVYNEQFF
TRBV7-6	TRBJ2-7	17	CASSLEAGTGGSYEQYF
TRBV6-5	TRBJ2-1	14	CASGSGTRNNEQFF
TRBV9	TRBJ2-3	14	CASSVVQSTDTQYF
TRBV18	TRBJ1-2	16	CASDGTGGFGSYGYTF
TRBV5-6	TRBJ2-5	12	CASSLRGETQYF